A single sample is the source of the 2 T cell receptor beta chains below, sequenced in a study of cytomegalovirus exposure and HLA in healthy donors. It was with 60 Vbeta and 13 Jbeta primers that the PCR ran. Profiled with immunoSEQ multiplex PCR; TCRdb holds only in-frame clones, not every one. The sample has fewer than 150,000 clones; around 80% are singletons. The sample was PBMCs. All receptors come from a man aged 40-50 years in good health and CMV-seropositive.

The chain has TRBV30 and TRBJ2-4, with 8 positions matching TRBD1. Germline values: CDR1 GTSNPN, CDR2 SVGIG (reference sequence). The CDR3 has 13 residues. The V segment lost 7 bases and the J segment 5 bases; nucleotides outside the gene matches: 7. The CDR3 sequence is CALDRGRQNIQYF. The CDR3 DNA reads as TGTGCCTTAGACAGGGGAAGGCAAAACATTCAGTACTTC.

V gene TRBV27 combines with J gene TRBJ1-1, with 7 bases matching TRBD1. The CDR3 consists of 15 residues. With 4 bases clipped from V and 7 bases from J, the junction kept 12 bases outside the gene matches. Germline V gene lookup returns CDR1 MNHEY and CDR2 SMNVEV (reference sequence). CDR3 bases: TGTGCCAGCAGTTCACACTACAGGGGTTGGGGTGAAGCTTTCTTT. It is translated as CASSSHYRGWGEAFF.